This T cell receptor (beta chain) came from a study of blood T cells in healthy people across ages. The second PCR ran about 6 to 11 cycles with a sample-barcoded 5' primer and J-beta primers. TCRdb analysed the 5' RACE reads with MiXCR anew, one entry per CDR3 protein. The sample yields around 620,000 distinct CDR3 sequences, 25% to 30% seen once. The germline CDR1 and CDR2 sequences are LNHDA and SQIVND (reference sequence). CDR3 length: 15 residues. V gave up 6 bases and J gave up 0 bases, with 13 bases separating them. The clonotype was recovered from a woman aged 70-85 years in good health. Source material: blood. This sequence joins TRBV19 and TRBJ2-3; D assignment may be TRBD1 or TRBD2 (5 bases each). In nucleotides, the CDR3 is TGTGCCAGTAGGCACCCGGGACGAAGCACAGATACGCAGTATTTT. The encoded protein is CASRHPGRSTDTQYF.